What follows is one T cell receptor beta chain and its context. Its antigen is as yet unknown. The sample is drawn from a study of cytomegalovirus exposure and HLA in healthy donors. Findings of the study overall: Most subjects had HLA-A and HLA-B alleles reportedly predicted accurately by TCR beta sequences. It was 150 to 200 TCR beta chains that were listed as cytomegalovirus-associated. Some V segments could not be told apart, so they were left out, TRBV6-2 and TRBV6-3 among them.

V was cut by 3 bases and J by 4 bases, with 22 bases left in between. The CDR3 extends over 18 amino acids. Germline CDR1 reads MNHNS; CDR2 reads SASEGT. PCR amplification relied on 60 Vbeta primers (plus 13 Jbeta primers). The repertoire was sequenced with immunoSEQ multiplex PCR; TCRdb's copy has only in-frame clones and lacks some. The table counts approximately 150,000 clones; about 2.2% lies in the top ten. The chain links TRBV6-1 to TRBJ1-5; D is unclear. Sequenced input: PBMCs. The source is a woman aged 18-30 years in good health and CMV-seronegative. The CDR3: CASSDLPGGPWGNQPQHF. In nucleotides, the CDR3 is TGTGCCAGCAGTGATTTACCCGGAGGACCGTGGGGAAATCAGCCCCAGCATTTT.